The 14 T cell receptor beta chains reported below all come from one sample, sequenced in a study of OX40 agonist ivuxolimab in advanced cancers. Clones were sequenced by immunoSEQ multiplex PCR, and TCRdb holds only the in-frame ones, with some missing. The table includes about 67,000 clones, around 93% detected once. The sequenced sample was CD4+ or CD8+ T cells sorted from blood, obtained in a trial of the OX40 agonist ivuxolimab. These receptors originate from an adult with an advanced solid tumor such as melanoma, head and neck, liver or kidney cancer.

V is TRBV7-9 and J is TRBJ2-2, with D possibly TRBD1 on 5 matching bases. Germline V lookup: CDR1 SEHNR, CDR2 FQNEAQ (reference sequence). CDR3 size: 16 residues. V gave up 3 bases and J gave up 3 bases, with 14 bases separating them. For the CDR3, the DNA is TGTGCCAGCAGCTTGCTTCCAGGGATTTACACCGGGGAGCTGTTTTTT. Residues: CASSLLPGIYTGELFF.

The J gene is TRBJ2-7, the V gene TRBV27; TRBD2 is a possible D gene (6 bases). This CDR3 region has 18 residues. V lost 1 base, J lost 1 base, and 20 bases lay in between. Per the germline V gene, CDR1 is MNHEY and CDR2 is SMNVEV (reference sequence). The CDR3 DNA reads TGTGCCAGCAGTTTATGGTCGGGTGCTGCGGGAACTTCCTACGAGCAGTACTTC. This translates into CASSLWSGAAGTSYEQYF.

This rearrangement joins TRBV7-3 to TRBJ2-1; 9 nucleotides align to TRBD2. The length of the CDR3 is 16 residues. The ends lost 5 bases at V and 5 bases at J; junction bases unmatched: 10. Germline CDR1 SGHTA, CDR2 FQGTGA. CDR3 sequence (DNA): TGTGCCAGCAGCCTGATAGCGGGAGTAAGGGACAATGAGCAGTTCTTC. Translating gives CASSLIAGVRDNEQFF.

CDR3 DNA sequence: TGTGCCAGCAGCGAGAGACTGCACACTGAAGCTTTCTTT. Translated, it gives CASSERLHTEAFF. This chain uses TRBV13 with TRBJ1-1; D ambiguous. Trimming shortened V by 5 bases and J by 3 bases, and 10 bases separated the two germline ends. There are 13 residues in the CDR3. CDR1 is PRHDT, CDR2 FYEKMQ, per germline (reference sequence).

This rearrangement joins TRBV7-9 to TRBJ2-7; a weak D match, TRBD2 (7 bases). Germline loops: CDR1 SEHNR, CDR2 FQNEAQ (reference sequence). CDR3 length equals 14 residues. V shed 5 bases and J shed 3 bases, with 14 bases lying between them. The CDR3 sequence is CASSGGGGNYEQYF. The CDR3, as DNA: TGTGCCAGCAGCGGAGGGGGAGGGAACTACGAGCAGTACTTC.

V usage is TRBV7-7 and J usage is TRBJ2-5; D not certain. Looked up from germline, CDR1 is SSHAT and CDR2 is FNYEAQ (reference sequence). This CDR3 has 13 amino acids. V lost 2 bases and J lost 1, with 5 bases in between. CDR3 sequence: CASSLNFQETQYF. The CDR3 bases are TGTGCCAGCAGCTTAAATTTCCAAGAGACCCAGTACTTC.

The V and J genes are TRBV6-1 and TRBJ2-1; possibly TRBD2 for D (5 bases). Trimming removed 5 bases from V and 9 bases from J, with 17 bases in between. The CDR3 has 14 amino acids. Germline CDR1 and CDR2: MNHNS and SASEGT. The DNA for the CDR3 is TGTGCCAGCAGTACGAGGGCCCTTTCCGGTGAGCAGTTCTTC. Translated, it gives CASSTRALSGEQFF.

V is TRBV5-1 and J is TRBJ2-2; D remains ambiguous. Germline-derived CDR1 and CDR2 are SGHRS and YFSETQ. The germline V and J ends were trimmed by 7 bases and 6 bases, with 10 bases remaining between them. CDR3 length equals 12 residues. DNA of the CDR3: TGCGCCAGCCATGGATGGGCCGGGGAGCTGTTTTTT. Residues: CASHGWAGELFF.

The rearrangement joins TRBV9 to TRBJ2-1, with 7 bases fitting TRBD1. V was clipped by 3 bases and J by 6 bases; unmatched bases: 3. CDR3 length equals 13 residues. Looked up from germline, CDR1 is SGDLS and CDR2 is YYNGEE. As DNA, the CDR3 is TGTGCCAGCAGCGGAGGACAGGCCAATGAGCAGTTCTTC. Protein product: CASSGGQANEQFF.

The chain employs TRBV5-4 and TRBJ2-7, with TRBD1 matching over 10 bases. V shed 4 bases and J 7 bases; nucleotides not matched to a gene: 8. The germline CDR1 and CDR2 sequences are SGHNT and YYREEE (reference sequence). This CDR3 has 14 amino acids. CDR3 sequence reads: CASSTGTGAWEQYF. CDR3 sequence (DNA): TGTGCCAGCAGCACCGGGACAGGGGCTTGGGAGCAGTACTTC. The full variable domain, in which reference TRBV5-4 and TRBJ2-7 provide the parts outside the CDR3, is ETGVTQSPTHLIKTRGQQVTLRCSSQSGHNTVSWYQQALGQGPQFIFQYYREEENGRGNFPPRFSGLQFPNYSSELNVNALELDDSALYLCASSTGTGAWEQYFGPGTRLTVT.

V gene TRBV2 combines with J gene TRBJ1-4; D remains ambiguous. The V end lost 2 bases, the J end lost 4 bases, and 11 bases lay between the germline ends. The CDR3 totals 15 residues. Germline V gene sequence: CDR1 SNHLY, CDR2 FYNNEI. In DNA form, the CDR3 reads TGTGCCAGCAGTGAATCGGACGGAATTAATGAAAAACTGTTTTTT. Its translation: CASSESDGINEKLFF.

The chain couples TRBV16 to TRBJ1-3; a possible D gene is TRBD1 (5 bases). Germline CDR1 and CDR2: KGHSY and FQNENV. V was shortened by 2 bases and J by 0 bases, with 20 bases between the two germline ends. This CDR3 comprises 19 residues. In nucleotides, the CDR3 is TGTGCCAGCAGCCAAAACCGGTACCTACAGGAATACTCTGGAAACACCATATATTTT. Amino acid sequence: CASSQNRYLQEYSGNTIYF.

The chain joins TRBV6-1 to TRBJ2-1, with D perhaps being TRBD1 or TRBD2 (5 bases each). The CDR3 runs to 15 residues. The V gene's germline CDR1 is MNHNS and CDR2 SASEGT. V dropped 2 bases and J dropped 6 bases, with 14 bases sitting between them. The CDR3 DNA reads TGTGCCAGCAGTGAACCCCGGGGACCCGGCAATGAGCAGTTCTTC. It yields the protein CASSEPRGPGNEQFF.

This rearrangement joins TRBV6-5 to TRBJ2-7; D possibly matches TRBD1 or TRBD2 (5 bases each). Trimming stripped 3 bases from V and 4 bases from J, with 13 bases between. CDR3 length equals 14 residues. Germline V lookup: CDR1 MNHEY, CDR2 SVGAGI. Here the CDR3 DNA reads TGTGCCAGCAGTTATTTTAAGGGACGTTACGAGCAGTACTTC. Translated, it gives CASSYFKGRYEQYF.